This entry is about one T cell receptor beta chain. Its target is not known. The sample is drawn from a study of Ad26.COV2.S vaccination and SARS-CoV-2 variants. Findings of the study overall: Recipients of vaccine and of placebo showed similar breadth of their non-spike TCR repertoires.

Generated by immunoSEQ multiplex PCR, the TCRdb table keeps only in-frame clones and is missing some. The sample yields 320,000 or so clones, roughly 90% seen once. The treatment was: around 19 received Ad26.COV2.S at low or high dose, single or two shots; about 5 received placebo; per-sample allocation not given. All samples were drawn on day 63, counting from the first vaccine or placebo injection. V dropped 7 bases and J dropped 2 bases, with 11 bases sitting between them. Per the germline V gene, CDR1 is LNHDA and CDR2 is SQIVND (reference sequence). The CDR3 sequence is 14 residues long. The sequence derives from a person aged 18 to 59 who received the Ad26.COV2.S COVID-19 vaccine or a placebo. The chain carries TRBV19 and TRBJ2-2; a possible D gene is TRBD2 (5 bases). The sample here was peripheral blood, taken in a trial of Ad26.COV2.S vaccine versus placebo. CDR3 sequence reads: CASKAGPNTGELFF. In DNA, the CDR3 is TGTGCCAGTAAGGCGGGCCCCAACACCGGGGAGCTGTTTTTT. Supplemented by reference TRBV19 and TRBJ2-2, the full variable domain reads DGGITQSPKYLFRKEGQNVTLSCEQNLNHDAMYWYRQDPGQGLRLIYYSQIVNDFQKGDIAEGYSVSREKKESFPLTVTSAQKNPTAFYLCASKAGPNTGELFFGEGSRLTVL.